The sequence of this T cell receptor (beta chain) was determined in a study of spatial heterogeneity in lung cancer. Across the study: On average, each unique TCR and UMI combination appeared more than ten times in raw reads. Study-level results: Tracking of ubiquitous and regional nonsynonymous mutations by counts of ubiquitous and regional expanded TCRs, respectively, was seen. How many expanded intratumoral alpha and beta TCRs were present tracked the tumor mutation count, which was a count of nonsynonymous mutations.

This clonotype was seen repeatedly, ten times or more. Antigen specificity is unknown. The DNA is omitted, as the CDR3 cannot be located on it reliably, and the CDR3 follows TCRdb's listing. The size of this beta chain means little, since it is a stray read in a library made for alpha chains. The time point is: sample taken at primary tumor resection. Sequencing of whole RNA from tumor, nontumor lung or frozen PBMC involved no sorting. Unique molecular identifiers tagged every individual TCR cDNA molecule. TCRdb processed the 5' RACE reads anew with MiXCR; each CDR3 protein has one entry. The sample has about 10,000 distinct CDR3 sequences, around 12% seen once. The source material was lung tumor tissue, sampled at surgery. The sequence came from a male donor with early-stage non-small cell lung cancer.

This CDR3 reads CASSFGTGTATKYF. This chain links TRBV27 with TRBJ2-7; no DNA check was done on the table's D call, TRBD1. The germline V gene has CDR1 MNHEY and CDR2 SMNVEV (reference sequence). Termini included, the CDR3 measures 14 amino acids.